This T cell receptor beta chain emerged from a study of T cell responses to AZD1222 COVID-19 vaccine. Study information: Second doses were pooled across both intervals (about 4 or about 12 weeks).

As concerns this clone: Antigen specificity is unknown.

General study findings and limits: Unmutated variant regions are reportedly the target of nearly half of TCRs that are spike-specific. Spike-specific TCR breadth rose after two AZD1222 doses, and depth rose as well. Vaccine-related CD4 TCRs covered spike, predominating at 160-218 and 743-854.

The germline CDR1 and CDR2 sequences are SGDLS and YYNGEE. V lost 0 bases, J lost 5 bases, and 14 bases lay in between. The CDR3 runs to 16 residues. Only in-frame clones appear in the TCRdb table, and some are missing; sequencing was by immunoSEQ multiplex PCR. The sample includes some 150,000 clones, roughly nine tenths of them seen just once. The clonotype originates from an adult in good health. The gene calls are TRBV9 and TRBJ1-4; no clear D gene. The sequencing here drew on peripheral blood, taken on day 0 of AZD1222 vaccination. CDR3 DNA sequence: TGTGCCAGCAGCGTAGAAATGGGGATTGGGAATGAAAAACTGTTTTTT. Its translation: CASSVEMGIGNEKLFF.